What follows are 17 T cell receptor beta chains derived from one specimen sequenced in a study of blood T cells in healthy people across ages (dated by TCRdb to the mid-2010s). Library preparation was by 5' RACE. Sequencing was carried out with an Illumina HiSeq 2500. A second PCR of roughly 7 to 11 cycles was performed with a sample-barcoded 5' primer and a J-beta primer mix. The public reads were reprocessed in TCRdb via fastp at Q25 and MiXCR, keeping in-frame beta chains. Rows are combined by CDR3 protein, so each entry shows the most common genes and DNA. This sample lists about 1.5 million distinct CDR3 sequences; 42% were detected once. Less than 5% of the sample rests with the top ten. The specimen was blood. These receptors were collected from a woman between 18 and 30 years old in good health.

CDR3 sequence (DNA): TGTGCCATCAGCATAAGACAGGGAAGGAATTCACCCCTCCACTTT. It encodes CAISIRQGRNSPLHF. The chain links TRBV10-3 to TRBJ1-6; TRBD1 agrees at 7 bases. Germline values: CDR1 ENHRY, CDR2 SYGVKD. V gave up 6 bases and J gave up 7 bases; unmatched junction bases: 9. This CDR3 region has 15 residues.

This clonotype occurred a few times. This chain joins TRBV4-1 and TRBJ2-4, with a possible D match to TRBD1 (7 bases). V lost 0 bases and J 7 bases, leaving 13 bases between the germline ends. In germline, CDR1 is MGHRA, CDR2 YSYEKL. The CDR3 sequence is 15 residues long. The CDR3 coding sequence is TGCGCCAGCAGCCAAGATCGCGCAGGGGGGAACATTCAGTACTTC. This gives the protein CASSQDRAGGNIQYF.

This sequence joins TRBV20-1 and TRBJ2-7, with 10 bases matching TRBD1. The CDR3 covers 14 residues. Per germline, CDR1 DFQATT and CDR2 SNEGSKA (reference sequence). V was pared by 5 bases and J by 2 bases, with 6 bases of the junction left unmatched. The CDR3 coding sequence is TGCAGTGCTCGGGGGACAGGGGACCCCTACGAGCAGTACTTC. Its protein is CSARGTGDPYEQYF.

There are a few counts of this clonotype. CDR3 DNA: TGCAGTGCTAGAGATCCTCCAGGGGGCGGAGAGCAGTACTTC. It specifies CSARDPPGGGEQYF. The V gene is TRBV20-1, the J gene TRBJ2-7; 8 bases align to TRBD1. The length of the CDR3 is 14 residues. V shed 0 bases and J 7 bases; nucleotides not matched to a gene: 8. Germline V gives CDR1 DFQATT, CDR2 SNEGSKA (reference sequence).

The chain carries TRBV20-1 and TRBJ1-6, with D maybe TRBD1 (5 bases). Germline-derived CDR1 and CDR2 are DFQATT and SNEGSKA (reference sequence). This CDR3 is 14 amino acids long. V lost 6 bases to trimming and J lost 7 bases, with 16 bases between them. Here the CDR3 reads CSALIGGKNSPLHF. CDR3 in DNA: TGCAGTGCCCTAATCGGGGGGAAGAATTCACCCCTCCACTTT.

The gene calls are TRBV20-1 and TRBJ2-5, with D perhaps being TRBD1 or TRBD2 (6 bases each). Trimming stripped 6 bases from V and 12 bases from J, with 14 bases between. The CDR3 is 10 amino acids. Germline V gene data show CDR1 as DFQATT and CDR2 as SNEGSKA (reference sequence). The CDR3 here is CSAGGRREYF. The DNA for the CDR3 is TGCAGTGCCGGGGGCAGGAGGGAGTACTTC.

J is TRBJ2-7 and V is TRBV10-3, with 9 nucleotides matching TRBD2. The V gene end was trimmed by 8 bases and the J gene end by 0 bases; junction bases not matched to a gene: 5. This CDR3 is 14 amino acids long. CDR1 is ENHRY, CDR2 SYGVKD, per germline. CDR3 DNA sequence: TGTGCCATCGGGGCGGGAGGGAGCTCCTACGAGCAGTACTTC. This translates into CAIGAGGSSYEQYF.

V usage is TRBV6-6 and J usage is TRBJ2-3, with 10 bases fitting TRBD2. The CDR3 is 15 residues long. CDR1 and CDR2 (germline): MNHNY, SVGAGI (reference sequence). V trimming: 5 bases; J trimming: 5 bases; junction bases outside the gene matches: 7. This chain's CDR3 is CASSNIAGGKDTQYF. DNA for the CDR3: TGTGCCAGCAGTAACATAGCGGGAGGAAAAGATACGCAGTATTTT.

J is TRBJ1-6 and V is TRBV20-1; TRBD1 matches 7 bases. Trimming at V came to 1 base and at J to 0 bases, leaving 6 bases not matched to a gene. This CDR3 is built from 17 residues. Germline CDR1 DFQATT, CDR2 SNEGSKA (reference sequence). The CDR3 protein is CSARGVRGLSYNSPLHF. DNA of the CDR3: TGCAGTGCTAGAGGAGTTAGGGGGCTCTCCTATAATTCACCCCTCCACTTT.

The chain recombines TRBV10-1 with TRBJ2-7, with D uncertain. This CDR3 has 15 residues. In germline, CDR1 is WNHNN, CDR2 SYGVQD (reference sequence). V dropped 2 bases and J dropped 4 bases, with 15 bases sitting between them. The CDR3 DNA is TGCGCCAGCAGTGAGGCTGGGAATCGGGTTTACGAGCAGTACTTC. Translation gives CASSEAGNRVYEQYF.

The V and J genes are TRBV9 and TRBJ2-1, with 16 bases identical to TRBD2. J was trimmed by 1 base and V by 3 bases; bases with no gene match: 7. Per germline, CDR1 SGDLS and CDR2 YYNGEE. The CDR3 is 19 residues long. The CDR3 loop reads CASSAKGTSGGASYNEQFF. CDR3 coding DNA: TGTGCCAGCAGCGCCAAGGGGACTAGCGGGGGGGCGTCCTACAATGAGCAGTTCTTC.

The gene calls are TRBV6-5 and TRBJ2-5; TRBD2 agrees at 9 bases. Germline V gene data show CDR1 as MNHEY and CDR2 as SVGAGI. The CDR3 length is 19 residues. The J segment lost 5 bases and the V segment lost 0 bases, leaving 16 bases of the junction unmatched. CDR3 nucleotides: TGTGCCAGCAGTTACTCGTTCTACCCTTCTAGCGGGAAAATGGAGACCCAGTACTTC. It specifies CASSYSFYPSSGKMETQYF.

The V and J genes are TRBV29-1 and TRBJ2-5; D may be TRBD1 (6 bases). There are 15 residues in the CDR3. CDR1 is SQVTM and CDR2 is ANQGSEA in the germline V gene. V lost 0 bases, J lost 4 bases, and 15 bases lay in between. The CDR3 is CSVEENSGVPETQYF. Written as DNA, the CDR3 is TGCAGCGTTGAAGAGAATTCAGGGGTTCCAGAGACCCAGTACTTC.

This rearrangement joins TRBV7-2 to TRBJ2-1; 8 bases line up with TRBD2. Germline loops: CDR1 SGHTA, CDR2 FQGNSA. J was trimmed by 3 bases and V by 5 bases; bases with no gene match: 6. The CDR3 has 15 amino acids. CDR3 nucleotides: TGTGCCAGCAGCAAAAGCGGGAGAGGCTACAATGAGCAGTTCTTC. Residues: CASSKSGRGYNEQFF.

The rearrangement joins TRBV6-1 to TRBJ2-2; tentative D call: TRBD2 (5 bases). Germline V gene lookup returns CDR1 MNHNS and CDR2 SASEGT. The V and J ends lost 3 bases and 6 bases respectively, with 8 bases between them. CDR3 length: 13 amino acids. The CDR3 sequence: CASSDQAAGELFF. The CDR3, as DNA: TGTGCCAGCAGTGACCAAGCGGCCGGGGAGCTGTTTTTT.

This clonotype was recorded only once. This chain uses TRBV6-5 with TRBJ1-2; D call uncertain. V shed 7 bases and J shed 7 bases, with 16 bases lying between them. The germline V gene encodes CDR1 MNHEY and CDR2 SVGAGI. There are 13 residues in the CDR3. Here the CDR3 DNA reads TGTGCCAGCACTCGGCCGGCGTTGGGTGGCTACACCTTC. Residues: CASTRPALGGYTF.

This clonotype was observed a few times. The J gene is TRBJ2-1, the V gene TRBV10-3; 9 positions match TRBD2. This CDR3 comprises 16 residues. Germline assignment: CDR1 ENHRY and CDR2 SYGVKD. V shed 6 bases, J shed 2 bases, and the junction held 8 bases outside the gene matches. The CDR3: CAIRTIAGETYNEQFF. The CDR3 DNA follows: TGTGCCATCAGGACAATAGCGGGGGAGACCTACAATGAGCAGTTCTTC.